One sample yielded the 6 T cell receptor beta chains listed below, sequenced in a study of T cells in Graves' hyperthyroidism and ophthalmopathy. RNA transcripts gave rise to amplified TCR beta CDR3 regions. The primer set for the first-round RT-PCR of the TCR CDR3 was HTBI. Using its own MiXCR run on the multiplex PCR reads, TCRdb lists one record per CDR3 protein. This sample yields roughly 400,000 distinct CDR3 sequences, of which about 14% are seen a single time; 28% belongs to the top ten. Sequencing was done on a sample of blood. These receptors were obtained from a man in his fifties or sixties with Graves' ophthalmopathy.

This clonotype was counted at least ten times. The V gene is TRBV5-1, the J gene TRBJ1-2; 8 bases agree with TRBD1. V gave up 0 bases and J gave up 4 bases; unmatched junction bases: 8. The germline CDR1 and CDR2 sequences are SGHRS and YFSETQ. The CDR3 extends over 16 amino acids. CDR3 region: CASSLGVSDRVYGYTF. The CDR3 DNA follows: TGCGCCAGCAGCTTGGGGGTCTCGGACAGGGTCTATGGCTACACCTTC.

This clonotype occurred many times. The CDR3 region has the DNA TGTGCCAGCAGTTCTCCAGGGACAGGAGTGAACACTGAAGCTTTCTTT. This codes for CASSSPGTGVNTEAFF. The rearrangement joins TRBV6-1 to TRBJ1-1, with 8 bases identical to TRBD1. The CDR3 length is 16 residues. V gave up 5 bases and J gave up 0 bases; unmatched junction bases: 8. From germline, CDR1 is MNHNS and CDR2 SASEGT.

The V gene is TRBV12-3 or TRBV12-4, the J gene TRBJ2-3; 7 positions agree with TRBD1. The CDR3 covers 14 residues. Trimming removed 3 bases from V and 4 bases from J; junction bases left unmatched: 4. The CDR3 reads CASSFGQGADTQYF. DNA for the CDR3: TGTGCCAGCAGTTTTGGGCAGGGGGCAGATACGCAGTATTTT.

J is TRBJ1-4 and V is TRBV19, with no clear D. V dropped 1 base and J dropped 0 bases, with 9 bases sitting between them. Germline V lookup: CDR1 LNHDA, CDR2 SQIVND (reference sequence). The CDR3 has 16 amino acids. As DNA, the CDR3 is TGTGCCAGTAGTATAGTATCGCCGCCAACTAATGAAAAACTGTTTTTT. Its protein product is CASSIVSPPTNEKLFF.

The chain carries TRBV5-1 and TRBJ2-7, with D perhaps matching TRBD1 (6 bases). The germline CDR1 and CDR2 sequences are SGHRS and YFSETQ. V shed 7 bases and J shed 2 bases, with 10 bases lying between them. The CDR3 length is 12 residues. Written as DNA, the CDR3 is TGCGCCAGCCGGGACACGGCCTACGAGCAGTACTTC. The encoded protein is CASRDTAYEQYF. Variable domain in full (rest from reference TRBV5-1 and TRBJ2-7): KAGVTQTPRYLIKTRGQQVTLSCSPISGHRSVSWYQQTPGQGLQFLFEYFSETQRNKGNFPGRFSGRQFSNSRSEMNVSTLELGDSALYLCASRDTAYEQYFGPGTRLTVT.

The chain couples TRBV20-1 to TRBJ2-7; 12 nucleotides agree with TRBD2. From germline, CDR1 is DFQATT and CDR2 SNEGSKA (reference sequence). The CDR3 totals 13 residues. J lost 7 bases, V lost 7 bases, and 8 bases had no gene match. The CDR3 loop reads CSERLAGAGEQYF. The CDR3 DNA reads TGCAGTGAGCGACTAGCGGGAGCTGGTGAGCAGTACTTC.